This T cell receptor beta chain originates from a study of T cell responses to AZD1222 COVID-19 vaccine. From germline, CDR1 is LGHDT and CDR2 YNNKEL (reference sequence). The CDR3 runs to 15 residues. Trimming took 3 bases from V and 3 from J; bases not matched to a gene: 4. The assay was immunoSEQ multiplex PCR, and TCRdb's table has in-frame clones only and misses some. Of 85,000 to 100,000 clones in the sample, approximately 91% were seen once. The source material was peripheral blood, sampled on day 0 of AZD1222 vaccination. The sequence was obtained from an adult in good health. The chain couples TRBV3-1 (or the pseudogene TRBV3-2) to TRBJ1-2; TRBD1 matches at 10 bases. As DNA, the CDR3 is TGTGCCAGCAGCCAGGCCGGGACAGGGGACTATGGCTACACCTTC. As protein: CASSQAGTGDYGYTF.